This is a list of T cell receptor beta chains from one sample in a study. TCRdb re-derived calls from the multiplex PCR reads in MiXCR, one entry per CDR3 protein. Here the sample spans some 550 distinct CDR3 sequences, 0.3% to 0.45% being singletons. Sample: tumor-infiltrating Tregs sorted from the breast tumor. These receptors all come from a female donor with breast cancer. Both conserved end residues are part of each CDR3. The D gene is left open where the match is weak. The size field is filled for only some rows; it gives once, few, many or a size class.

cdr3_aa: CASSLSLNYGYTF
cdr3_nt: TGTGCCAGCAGTTTAAGCCTTAACTATGGCTACACCTTC
v_call: TRBV12-3/TRBV12-4
j_call: TRBJ1-2
d_call: NA
clone_size: large

cdr3_aa: CASTHREGSNYGYTF
cdr3_nt: TGTGCCAGCACCCACCGAGAGGGTTCTAACTATGGCTACACCTTC
v_call: TRBV12-3/TRBV12-4
j_call: TRBJ1-2
d_call: NA
clone_size: medium-sized

cdr3_aa: CASSLGPGSNYGYTF
cdr3_nt: TGTGCCAGCAGTTTAGGCCCAGGGTCTAACTATGGCTACACCTTC
v_call: TRBV12-3/TRBV12-4
j_call: TRBJ1-2
d_call: NA
clone_size: medium-sized

cdr3_aa: CASSLSAGKNYGYTF
cdr3_nt: TGTGCCAGCAGTTTATCGGCAGGGAAGAACTATGGCTACACCTTC
v_call: TRBV12-3/TRBV12-4
j_call: TRBJ1-2
d_call: NA
clone_size: medium-sized

cdr3_aa: CASSFTTGTGNYGYTF
cdr3_nt: TGTGCCAGCAGTTTTACAACCGGGACAGGCAACTATGGCTACACCTTC
v_call: TRBV12-3/TRBV12-4
j_call: TRBJ1-2
d_call: TRBD1
clone_size: large

cdr3_aa: CASSYGAYGYTF
cdr3_nt: TGTGCCAGCAGCTATGGGGCTTATGGCTACACCTTC
v_call: TRBV12-3/TRBV12-4
j_call: TRBJ1-2
d_call: NA
clone_size: medium-sized

cdr3_aa: CASTLRTGANYGYTF
cdr3_nt: TGTGCCAGCACCCTCAGGACGGGAGCTAACTATGGCTACACCTTC
v_call: TRBV12-3/TRBV12-4
j_call: TRBJ1-2
d_call: NA
clone_size: medium-sized

cdr3_aa: CASSLFQGSGYTF
cdr3_nt: TGTGCCAGCAGTTTATTTCAGGGATCTGGCTACACCTTC
v_call: TRBV12-3/TRBV12-4
j_call: TRBJ1-2
d_call: NA
clone_size: medium-sized

cdr3_aa: CASSSSGRRYGYTF
cdr3_nt: TGTGCCAGCAGTTCCTCGGGACGGCGATATGGCTACACCTTC
v_call: TRBV12-3/TRBV12-4
j_call: TRBJ1-2
d_call: NA
clone_size: medium-sized

cdr3_aa: CASSLQANYGYTF
cdr3_nt: TGTGCCAGCAGTTTACAGGCTAACTATGGCTACACCTTC
v_call: TRBV12-3/TRBV12-4
j_call: TRBJ1-2
d_call: NA
clone_size: few

cdr3_aa: CASRGDEWGYTF
cdr3_nt: TGTGCCAGCAGAGGGGACGAGTGGGGCTACACCTTC
v_call: TRBV12-3/TRBV12-4
j_call: TRBJ1-2
d_call: NA
clone_size: large

cdr3_aa: CASSRTDNYGYTF
cdr3_nt: TGTGCCAGCAGCCGGACAGATAACTATGGCTACACCTTC
v_call: TRBV12-3/TRBV12-4
j_call: TRBJ1-2
d_call: NA
clone_size: medium-sized

cdr3_aa: CASSLTSKGAYGYTF
cdr3_nt: TGTGCCAGCAGTTTAACGTCAAAGGGCGCGTATGGCTACACCTTC
v_call: TRBV12-3/TRBV12-4
j_call: TRBJ1-2
d_call: NA
clone_size: large

cdr3_aa: CASSLQLTNYGYTF
cdr3_nt: TGTGCCAGCAGTTTACAGCTCACTAACTATGGCTACACCTTC
v_call: TRBV12-3/TRBV12-4
j_call: TRBJ1-2
d_call: NA
clone_size: large

cdr3_aa: CASSLGSALNYGYTF
cdr3_nt: TGTGCCAGCAGTTTAGGGAGCGCCCTAAACTATGGCTACACCTTC
v_call: TRBV12-3/TRBV12-4
j_call: TRBJ1-2
d_call: NA
clone_size: many

cdr3_aa: CASSTGYYGYTF
cdr3_nt: TGTGCCAGCAGTACAGGGTACTATGGCTACACCTTC
v_call: TRBV12-3/TRBV12-4
j_call: TRBJ1-2
d_call: NA
clone_size: NA

cdr3_aa: CASSLYPREGYTF
cdr3_nt: TGTGCCAGCAGTTTATACCCCAGGGAGGGCTACACCTTC
v_call: TRBV12-3/TRBV12-4
j_call: TRBJ1-2
d_call: NA
clone_size: large

cdr3_aa: CASSPGPPLDYGYTF
cdr3_nt: TGTGCCAGCAGCCCGGGACCACCTCTTGATTATGGCTACACCTTC
v_call: TRBV12-3/TRBV12-4
j_call: TRBJ1-2
d_call: NA
clone_size: large

cdr3_aa: CASSLRDNYGYTF
cdr3_nt: TGTGCCAGCAGTCTCAGGGACAACTATGGCTACACCTTC
v_call: TRBV12-3/TRBV12-4
j_call: TRBJ1-2
d_call: NA
clone_size: large

cdr3_aa: CASSLDTGTSSGYTF
cdr3_nt: TGTGCCAGCAGTTTGGACACCGGGACCTCGAGTGGCTACACCTTC
v_call: TRBV12-3/TRBV12-4
j_call: TRBJ1-2
d_call: NA
clone_size: medium-sized

cdr3_aa: CASSRQGRNYGYTF
cdr3_nt: TGTGCCAGCAGTAGACAGGGGAGGAACTATGGCTACACCTTC
v_call: TRBV12-3/TRBV12-4
j_call: TRBJ1-2
d_call: TRBD1
clone_size: medium-sized